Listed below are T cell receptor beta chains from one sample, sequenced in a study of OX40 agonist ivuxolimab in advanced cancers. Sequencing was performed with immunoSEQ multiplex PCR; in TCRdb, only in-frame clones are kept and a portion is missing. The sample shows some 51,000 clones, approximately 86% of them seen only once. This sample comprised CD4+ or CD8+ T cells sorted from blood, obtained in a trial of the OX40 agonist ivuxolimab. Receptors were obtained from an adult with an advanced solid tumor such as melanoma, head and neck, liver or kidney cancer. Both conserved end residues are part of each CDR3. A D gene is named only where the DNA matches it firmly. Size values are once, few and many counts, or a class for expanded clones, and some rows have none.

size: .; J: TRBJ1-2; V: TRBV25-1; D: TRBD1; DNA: TGTGCCAGCAGTGCCATTTGGCAGGGGGATTATAGCTATGGCTACACCTTC; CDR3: CASSAIWQGDYSYGYTF
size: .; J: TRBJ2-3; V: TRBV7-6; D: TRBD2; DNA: TGTGCCAGCAGCACGACTAGCGGGGGGGTGAGAGATACGCAGTATTTT; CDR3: CASSTTSGGVRDTQYF
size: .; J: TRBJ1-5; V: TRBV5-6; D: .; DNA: TGTGCCAGCAGCTTGGGTTTCAATCAGCCCCAGCATTTT; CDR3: CASSLGFNQPQHF
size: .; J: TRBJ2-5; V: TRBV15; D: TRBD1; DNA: TGTGCCACCAGCGAATCCGGGACAGCGAACCAAGAGACCCAGTACTTC; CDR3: CATSESGTANQETQYF
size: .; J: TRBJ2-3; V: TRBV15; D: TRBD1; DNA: TGTGCCACCAGCAGACCCCGGGACAGGGATTATGATACGCAGTATTTT; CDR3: CATSRPRDRDYDTQYF
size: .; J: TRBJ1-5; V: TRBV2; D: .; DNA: TGTGCCAGCAGTGAGTTCGCGGGCAATAGCAATCAGCCCCAGCATTTT; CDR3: CASSEFAGNSNQPQHF
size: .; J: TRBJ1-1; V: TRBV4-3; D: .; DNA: TGCGCCAGCAGCCAAGGGATCGGGGGGCTGGGGGACACTGAAGCTTTCTTT; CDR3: CASSQGIGGLGDTEAFF
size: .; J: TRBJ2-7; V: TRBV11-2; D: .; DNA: TGTGCCAGCAGCCGAGAATCTAGCTCCTACGAGCAGTACTTC; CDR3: CASSRESSSYEQYF
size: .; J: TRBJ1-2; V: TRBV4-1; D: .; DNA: TGCGCCAGCAGCCAAGGTGTCGCCCAACTTTTCGGCTACACCTTC; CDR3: CASSQGVAQLFGYTF
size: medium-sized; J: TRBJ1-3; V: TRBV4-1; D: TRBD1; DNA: TGCGCCAGCAGCCCAATCGACAGGGGAACTGGAAACACCATATATTTT; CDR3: CASSPIDRGTGNTIYF
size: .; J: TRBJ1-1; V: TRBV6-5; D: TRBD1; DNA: TGTGCCAGCACCCCGGGACAGGGCGCGAGGGCTTTCTTT; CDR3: CASTPGQGARAFF
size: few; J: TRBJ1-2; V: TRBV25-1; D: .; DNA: TGTGCCAGCAGTGTAGGGTCCTATGGCTACACCTTC; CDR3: CASSVGSYGYTF
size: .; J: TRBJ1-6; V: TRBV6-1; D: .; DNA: TGTGCCAGCAGTGATACGGGTAATTCACCCCTCCACTTT; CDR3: CASSDTGNSPLHF
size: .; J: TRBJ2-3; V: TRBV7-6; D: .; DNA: TGTGCCAGCAGCTTAGGGGGCGCTGGGTTGATGGATACGCAGTATTTT; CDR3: CASSLGGAGLMDTQYF
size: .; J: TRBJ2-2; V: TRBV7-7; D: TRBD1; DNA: TGTGCCAGCAGCCTTGGGACAGGGAACACCGGGGAGCTGTTTTTT; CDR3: CASSLGTGNTGELFF
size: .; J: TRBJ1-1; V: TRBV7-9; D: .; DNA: TGTGCCAGCAGCTTAGTGGGAGCCGCAAACACTGAAGCTTTCTTT; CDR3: CASSLVGAANTEAFF
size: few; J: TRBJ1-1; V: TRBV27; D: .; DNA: TGTGCCAGCAGTTTAGGAGTTGGGACAGAAGCTTTCTTT; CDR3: CASSLGVGTEAFF
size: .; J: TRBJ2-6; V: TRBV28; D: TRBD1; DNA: TGTGCCAGCAGTTTACGGACAGGGGGCCCCCTCTCCTTGACTTTC; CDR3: CASSLRTGGPLSLTF
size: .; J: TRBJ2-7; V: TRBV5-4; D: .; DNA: TGTGCCAGCAGCTTGGGTAGCGCTTACGAGCAGTACTTC; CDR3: CASSLGSAYEQYF
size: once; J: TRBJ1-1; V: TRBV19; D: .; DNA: TGTGCCACTGGACCGCTCATCCATGAAGCTTTCTTT; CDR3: CATGPLIHEAFF
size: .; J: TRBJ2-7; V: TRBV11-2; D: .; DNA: TGTGCCAGCAGTCTCGAATCCTACGAGCAGTACTTC; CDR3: CASSLESYEQYF
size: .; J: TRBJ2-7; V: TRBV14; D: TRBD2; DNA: TGTGCCAGCAGCCTCCGACTAGCGGCCTCCTACGAGCAGTACTTC; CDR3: CASSLRLAASYEQYF
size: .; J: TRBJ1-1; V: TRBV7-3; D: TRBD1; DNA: TGTGCCAGCAGCTTAAGGGCCAGGGGGGTTTCTGAAGCTTTCTTT; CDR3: CASSLRARGVSEAFF
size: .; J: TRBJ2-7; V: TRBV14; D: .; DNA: TGTGCCAGCAGCCAATGGACGGTGCCCTACGAGCAGTACTTC; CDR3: CASSQWTVPYEQYF
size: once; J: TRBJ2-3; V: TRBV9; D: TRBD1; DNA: TGTGCCAGCAGCCCAGGGGGTAGCACAGATACGCAGTATTTT; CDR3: CASSPGGSTDTQYF
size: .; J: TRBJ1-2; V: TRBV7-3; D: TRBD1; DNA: TGTGCCAGCAGTTTCCAGGGGGGCTATGGCTACACCTTC; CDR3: CASSFQGGYGYTF
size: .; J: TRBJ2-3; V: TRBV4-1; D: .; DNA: TGCGCCAGCAGCCTAAAAGATAACAGGGCCGGAGATACGCAGTATTTT; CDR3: CASSLKDNRAGDTQYF
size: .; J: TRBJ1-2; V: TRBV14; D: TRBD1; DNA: TGTGCCAGCAGCCAGGGACAGTCATATGGCTACACCTTC; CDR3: CASSQGQSYGYTF
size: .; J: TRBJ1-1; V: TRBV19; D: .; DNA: TGTGCCTGCGGTGTGAGCACTGAAGCTTTCTTT; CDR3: CACGVSTEAFF
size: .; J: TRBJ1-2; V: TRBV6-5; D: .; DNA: TGTGCCAGCACCGACCTCGGGGGCTACACCTTC; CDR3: CASTDLGGYTF
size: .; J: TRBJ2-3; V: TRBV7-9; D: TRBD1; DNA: TGTGCCAGCAGCCTCGGGACAGTAGACACAGATACGCAGTATTTT; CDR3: CASSLGTVDTDTQYF